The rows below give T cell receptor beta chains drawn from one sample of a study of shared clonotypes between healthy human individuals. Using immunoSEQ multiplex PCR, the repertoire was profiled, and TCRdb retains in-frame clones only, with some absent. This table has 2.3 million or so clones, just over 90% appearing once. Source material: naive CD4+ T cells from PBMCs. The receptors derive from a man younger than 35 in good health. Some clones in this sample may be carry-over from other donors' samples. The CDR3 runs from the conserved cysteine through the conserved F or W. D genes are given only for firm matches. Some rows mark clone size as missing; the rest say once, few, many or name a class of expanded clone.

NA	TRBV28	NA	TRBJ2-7	CASSLSRPTYEQYF	TGTGCCAGCAGTTTATCCAGGCCCACCTACGAGCAGTACTTC
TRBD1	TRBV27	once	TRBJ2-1	CASSPRDRGMNEQFF	TGTGCCAGCAGCCCGCGGGACAGGGGGATGAATGAGCAGTTCTTC
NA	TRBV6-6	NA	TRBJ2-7	CATMPEYSYEQYF	TGTGCCACCATGCCCGAGTACTCCTACGAGCAGTACTTC
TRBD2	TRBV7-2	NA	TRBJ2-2	CASSQTSGSTGELFF	TGTGCCAGCAGCCAGACTAGCGGGAGTACCGGGGAGCTGTTTTTT
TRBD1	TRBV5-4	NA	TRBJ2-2	CASSLLAGGTNTGELFF	TGTGCCAGCAGCTTGTTGGCAGGGGGAACCAACACCGGGGAGCTGTTTTTT
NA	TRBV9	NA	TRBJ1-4	CASSRGPFEKLFF	TGTGCCAGCAGCCGAGGGCCGTTTGAAAAACTGTTTTTT
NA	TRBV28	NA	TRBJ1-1	CASSLIQAATEAFF	TGTGCCAGCAGTTTAATCCAGGCGGCCACTGAAGCTTTCTTT
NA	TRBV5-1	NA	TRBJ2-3	CASSLGTGTDTQYF	TGCGCCAGCAGCTTAGGGACGGGCACAGATACGCAGTATTTT
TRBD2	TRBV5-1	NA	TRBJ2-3	CASSSGGTDTSTSTDTQYF	TGCGCCAGCAGCTCGGGGGGAACGGACACCTCGACTAGCACAGATACGCAGTATTTT
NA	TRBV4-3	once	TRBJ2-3	CASSQTSDTQYF	TGCGCCAGCAGCCAAACGTCAGATACGCAGTATTTT
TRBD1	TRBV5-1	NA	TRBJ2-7	CASSYGQASYEQYF	TGCGCCAGCAGCTACGGACAGGCCTCCTACGAGCAGTACTTC
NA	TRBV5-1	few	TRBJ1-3	CASSPDSSGNTIYF	TGCGCCAGCAGCCCGGACAGCTCTGGAAACACCATATATTTT
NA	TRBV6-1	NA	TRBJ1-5	CASSERGADQPQHF	TGTGCCAGCAGTGAACGGGGGGCGGATCAGCCCCAGCATTTT
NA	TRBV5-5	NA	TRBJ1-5	CASSFGAGTNQPQHF	TGTGCCAGCAGCTTCGGGGCAGGGACTAATCAGCCCCAGCATTTT
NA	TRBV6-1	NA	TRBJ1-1	CASSFLGATNTEAFF	TGTGCCAGCAGTTTTCTAGGGGCCACGAACACTGAAGCTTTCTTT
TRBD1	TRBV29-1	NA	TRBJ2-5	CSVDGTGVETQYF	TGCAGCGTTGACGGGACAGGGGTGGAGACCCAGTACTTC
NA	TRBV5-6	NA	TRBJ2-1	CASSLGPSTYNEQFF	TGTGCCAGCAGCTTAGGCCCATCTACCTACAATGAGCAGTTCTTC
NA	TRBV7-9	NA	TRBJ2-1	CASSQFTDNEQFF	TGTGCCAGCAGCCAATTCACAGACAATGAGCAGTTCTTC
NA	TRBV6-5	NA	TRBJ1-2	CASSYSRTANYGYTF	TGTGCCAGCAGTTACTCTAGGACAGCTAACTATGGCTACACCTTC
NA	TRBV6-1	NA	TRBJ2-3	CASSEILGGISTDTQYF	TGTGCCAGCAGTGAAATTCTTGGCGGGATCAGCACAGATACGCAGTATTTT
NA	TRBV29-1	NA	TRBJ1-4	CSAEGTFEGEKLFF	TGCAGCGCCGAGGGGACCTTTGAGGGTGAAAAACTGTTTTTT
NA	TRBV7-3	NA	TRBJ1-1	CASSQAGYGGTEAFF	TGTGCCAGCAGCCAAGCAGGGTACGGGGGCACTGAAGCTTTCTTT
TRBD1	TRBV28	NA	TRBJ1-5	CASSLTGQGDQPQHF	TGTGCCAGCAGTTTAACGGGACAGGGTGATCAGCCCCAGCATTTT
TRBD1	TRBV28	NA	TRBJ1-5	CASSPWTGGVDQPQHF	TGTGCCAGCAGTCCCTGGACAGGCGGCGTCGATCAGCCCCAGCATTTT
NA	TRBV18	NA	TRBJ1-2	CASSPNRDNYGYTF	TGTGCCAGCTCACCAAACAGGGACAACTATGGCTACACCTTC
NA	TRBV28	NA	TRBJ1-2	CATYRPAGGYTF	TGTGCCACCTACCGCCCGGCGGGAGGCTACACCTTC
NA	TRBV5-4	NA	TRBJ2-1	CASSSFGGQRYNEQFF	TGTGCCAGCAGCTCCTTCGGTGGGCAGAGATACAATGAGCAGTTCTTC
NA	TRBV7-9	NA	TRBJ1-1	CASSPLAQNTEAFF	TGTGCCAGCAGCCCATTGGCCCAGAACACTGAAGCTTTCTTT
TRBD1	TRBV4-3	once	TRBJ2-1	CASSQAAPGQGTVEQFF	TGCGCCAGCAGCCAAGCCGCACCGGGACAGGGAACTGTAGAGCAGTTCTTC